This T cell receptor (beta chain) was captured in a study of blood T cell repertoires in COVID-19 (dated by TCRdb to the early 2020s). About the full investigation: Samples from collaborators originated in the United States, Italy and Spain and spanned both the acute and convalescent phases of COVID-19. The prospective study material was composed of cDNA or gDNA derived from T cells, B-cell-depleted T cells, or PBMCs. The dataset comprised deeply sampled blood TCRbeta repertoires from subjects exposed to, actively infected with, or recovered from COVID-19. The repertoires were made available in a free public database intended to serve as a resource for research on the immune response to SARS-CoV-2. The samples were drawn from two sources: the first 160 participants of the ongoing ImmuneRACE study, and 1,254 subjects contributed by 6 global collaborators. The sample metadata nearly always contained a de-identified subject ID, COVID-19 status, age in years and sex. Where available, HLA class I and class II types were obtained from metadata supplied by the sample provider rather than from assay-based typing.

Each collaborating institution followed its own protocols to collect whole blood in K2EDTA tubes. For TCRbeta analysis, collaborators shipped samples as frozen whole blood, isolated PBMCs, or DNA extracted from either of those sample types. TCRbeta CDR3 regions were amplified from genomic DNA by means of the immunoSEQ Assay, a bias-controlled multiplex PCR. Turning to the authors' computational methods: The number of nucleated cells in each sample was estimated by amplification of reference gene primers within the assay. To quantify the absolute abundance of each unique TCRbeta CDR3 rearrangement, sequence reads were collapsed and filtered. Productive Simpson clonality was computed per sample as the square root of Simpson's diversity index over productive rearrangements. The immuneACCESS repertoire file appears here via TCRdb, limited to in-frame rearrangements. These files lack a portion of the clones; in checked studies, under half of the deficit traces to unresolved V genes, and the cause of the others is not known. That table supplies the V and J calls and clone size; D and trimming were determined from the DNA. The sample records 90,000 to 120,000 clones, around 89% of which are singletons. The biggest ten clones account for 4.5% to 5% of the sample.

The CDR3 has 15 amino acids, counting the end cysteine and phenylalanine. Left in the record is the CDR3 DNA by itself, 45 bases read in frame from the first base. Broader findings and caveats from the paper: Clinical and demographic metadata were provided uncurated, with the amount varying by source and participant.

Of note for this clone: Its antigen is currently not known. Qualities for individual bases were not recorded, and no much larger clone is one base off.

Sequencing used peripheral blood. The V and J genes are TRBV21-1 and TRBJ2-2; the table gives TRBD2 as D, unverified against the DNA. TRBV21-1 is flagged as a pseudogene. The TCR comes from a man in his forties or fifties with active or convalescent COVID-19. The CDR3 is CASRLAGGNTGELFF. Here is the DNA: TGTGCCAGCAGACTAGCGGGGGGGAACACCGGGGAGCTGTTTTTT.